The clone carrying this TCR beta chain was observed a handful of times. In building TCR beta libraries, iRepertoire HTBI primers were used together with Arm-PCR of CDR3 regions. Via MiXCR, TCRdb re-called the multiplex PCR reads, giving one row per CDR3 protein. This sample carries 300,000 to 500,000 distinct CDR3 sequences, roughly 20% of them seen once, and the ten largest clones take less than 25%. As to time point: persistent/refractory GD, antithyroid drugs over 5 years with positive TRAb. PBMCs were the source of the RNA used for TCR sequencing. Trimming took off 1 base at V and 0 bases at J, with 16 bases between the two ends. Per germline, CDR1 MDHEN and CDR2 SYDVKM. The CDR3 runs 18 residues. This record comes from a study of regulatory T cells in long-lasting Graves disease.

The specimen was peripheral blood mononuclear cells (PBMCs), collected when the disease was refractory, from a patient treated with antithyroid drugs. The V gene is TRBV28, the J gene TRBJ1-5, with D possibly matching TRBD1 (6 bases). This clonotype was sampled from a female donor with Graves disease. The CDR3 loop reads CASSLLGTRTHSNQPQHF. The CDR3 coding sequence is TGTGCCAGCAGTTTATTAGGGACACGAACCCATAGCAATCAGCCCCAGCATTTT.